This entry lists 25 T cell receptor beta chains sequenced from one sample in a study of vaccination effects on CD4 cells after COVID-19. Researchers isolated CD4+ T cells once around 11 days of culture had elapsed. Vaccine administered to participants consisted of two doses of either BNT162b2 or mRNA-1273. Here immunoSEQ multiplex PCR was the method, and the copy in TCRdb shows in-frame clones only, minus some. The sample lists about 40,000 clones; about 62% were seen once. The antigens of these receptors remain unknown. Sample: CD4+ T cells from PBMCs cultured without peptide, taken after COVID-19 vaccination. These receptors were collected from a human donor who received a COVID-19 vaccine.

The V and J genes are TRBV10-1 and TRBJ2-3; D uncertain. V was shortened by 5 bases and J by 3 bases, with 3 bases between the two germline ends. This CDR3 comprises 11 residues. Per the germline V gene, CDR1 is WNHNN and CDR2 is SYGVQD (reference sequence). Here the CDR3 reads CASSQTDTQYF. The CDR3 region has the DNA TGCGCCAGCAGTCAAACAGATACGCAGTATTTT.

The chain combines TRBV2 with TRBJ1-2; 7 nucleotides align to TRBD1. The CDR3 runs to 14 residues. V was clipped by 2 bases and J by 7 bases; unmatched bases: 7. CDR1 and CDR2 from the germline V gene are SNHLY and FYNNEI. Written as DNA, the CDR3 is TGTGCCAGCAGTGAACTACAGGGGATCGGTGGCTACACCTTC. Protein product: CASSELQGIGGYTF. The complete variable domain, with remaining parts taken from reference TRBV2 and TRBJ1-2, reads EPEVTQTPSHQVTQMGQEVILRCVPISNHLYFYWYRQILGQKVEFLVSFYNNEISEKSEIFDDQFSVERPDGSNFTLKIRSTKLEDSAMYFCASSELQGIGGYTFGSGTRLTVV.

The chain employs TRBV11-2 and TRBJ1-4; a possible D gene is TRBD1 (5 bases). The germline V gene has CDR1 SGHAT and CDR2 FQNNGV. CDR3 length: 14 residues. Trimming took off 5 bases at V and 8 bases at J, with 15 bases between the two ends. Here the CDR3 reads CASSPRPGEEKLFF. In DNA, the CDR3 is TGTGCCAGCAGCCCCCGCCCGGGGGAAGAAAAACTGTTTTTT.

The chain is built from TRBV6-5 and TRBJ2-2; 7 bases are shared with TRBD2. The germline gives CDR1 MNHEY, CDR2 SVGAGI. After removal of 4 bases from V and 3 bases from J, the junction contained 8 bases not matched to a gene. This CDR3 spans 16 amino acids. CDR3 sequence: CASSSFGGRDTGELFF. CDR3 sequence (DNA): TGTGCCAGCAGTTCTTTTGGTGGGAGGGACACCGGGGAGCTGTTTTTT.

The chain links TRBV2 to TRBJ2-7; a possible D gene is TRBD2 (5 bases). Between the trimmed V and J ends, which lost 10 bases and 1 base, there was a span of 14 bases. Germline V CDR1 and CDR2: SNHLY, FYNNEI. The CDR3 runs to 13 residues. The CDR3 region has the DNA TGTGCCATAGCAGTTGGCGGGTCCTACGAGCAGTACTTC. Translated, it gives CAIAVGGSYEQYF. The whole variable domain, filled in from reference TRBV2 and TRBJ2-7, reads EPEVTQTPSHQVTQMGQEVILRCVPISNHLYFYWYRQILGQKVEFLVSFYNNEISEKSEIFDDQFSVERPDGSNFTLKIRSTKLEDSAMYFCAIAVGGSYEQYFGPGTRLTVT.

This chain uses TRBV5-1 with TRBJ2-3; 7 nucleotides align to TRBD1. Per germline, CDR1 SGHRS and CDR2 YFSETQ. The V segment lost 1 base and the J segment 2 bases; nucleotides outside the gene matches: 4. This CDR3 is built from 15 residues. CDR3 in DNA: TGCGCCAGCAGCTTGTGGGGACAGATCACAGATACGCAGTATTTT. Residues: CASSLWGQITDTQYF.

V is TRBV3-1 (or the pseudogene TRBV3-2) and J is TRBJ2-1, with TRBD2 matching over 10 bases. Germline CDR1 reads LGHDT; CDR2 reads YNNKEL (reference sequence). The CDR3 has 16 residues. After removal of 1 base from V and 0 bases from J, the junction contained 0 bases not matched to a gene. The chain's CDR3 is CASSQGLAGSYNEQFF. CDR3 coding DNA: TGTGCCAGCAGCCAAGGACTAGCGGGCTCCTACAATGAGCAGTTCTTC.

This clone was picked up one time. J is TRBJ2-4 and V is TRBV18; D is perhaps TRBD1 (6 bases). Trimming shortened V by 5 bases and J by 5 bases, and 10 bases separated the two germline ends. CDR1 and CDR2 (germline): KGHSH, LQKENI. This CDR3 comprises 13 residues. CDR3: CASSWDNENIQYF. The CDR3 region has the DNA TGTGCCAGCTCATGGGACAACGAAAACATTCAGTACTTC.

The chain has TRBV7-8 and TRBJ1-5; D possibly corresponds to TRBD1 (6 bases). Looked up from germline, CDR1 is SGHVS and CDR2 is FQNEAQ. This CDR3 region has 15 residues. V lost 5 bases and J lost 4, with 15 bases in between. For the CDR3, the DNA is TGTGCCAGCAGCCCAGGGGCCAGTTTTAATCAGCCCCAGCATTTT. Protein product: CASSPGASFNQPQHF.

The V and J genes are TRBV2 and TRBJ2-1; 12 nucleotides align to TRBD2. The CDR3 has 15 amino acids. With V trimmed by 8 bases and J by 4 bases, 6 bases remained unmatched. Germline assignment: CDR1 SNHLY and CDR2 FYNNEI. The CDR3 DNA reads as TGTGCCAGCGGAACGGGACTAGCGGGTTACAATGAGCAGTTCTTC. Protein product: CASGTGLAGYNEQFF.

The CDR3: CASSGSWGHVNEQFF. The CDR3 DNA follows: TGTGCCAGCAGTGGGAGCTGGGGGCACGTTAATGAGCAGTTCTTC. This chain connects TRBV25-1 to TRBJ2-1, with D perhaps matching TRBD1 (6 bases). The CDR3 extends over 15 amino acids. Trimming cost V 4 bases and J 7 bases, with 17 bases left between them. CDR1 and CDR2 from the germline V gene are MGHDK and SYGVNS.

This chain connects TRBV5-4 to TRBJ1-5; 8 bases agree with TRBD1. The V and J ends lost 1 base and 0 bases, in that order; junction bases with no gene match: 6. Germline V gene sequence: CDR1 SGHNT, CDR2 YYREEE (reference sequence). The CDR3 runs 17 residues. The CDR3 loop reads CASSLSGGGYSNQPQHF. In DNA, the CDR3 is TGTGCCAGCAGCTTGTCAGGGGGCGGTTATAGCAATCAGCCCCAGCATTTT.

J is TRBJ2-1 and V is TRBV29-1; 11 bases line up with TRBD2. The junction had 7 bases not matched to a gene; V was cut back by 3 bases and J by 0 bases. This CDR3 is 17 amino acids long. The germline V gene has CDR1 SQVTM and CDR2 ANQGSEA. CDR3 protein: CSVDGTSGINSYNEQFF. The DNA for the CDR3 is TGCAGCGTTGATGGGACTAGCGGAATTAACTCCTACAATGAGCAGTTCTTC.

This clone has only a few counts. The V gene is TRBV23-1, the J gene TRBJ2-7; TRBD1 or TRBD2 may be the D gene (5 bases each). TRBV23-1 is recorded as an ORF, its role being uncertain. Between the trimmed V and J ends, which lost 3 bases and 0 bases, there was a span of 12 bases. This CDR3 spans 15 amino acids. CDR3 coding DNA: TGCGCCAGCAGTCAGGGGTGGGGGTTCTCCTACGAGCAGTACTTC. This translates into CASSQGWGFSYEQYF.

CDR3 protein: CASSRDRGENTEAFF. CDR3 DNA: TGTGCCAGCAGCCGAGACAGGGGCGAGAACACTGAAGCTTTCTTT. This chain links TRBV7-8 with TRBJ1-1, with TRBD1 matching 8 bases. Germline-derived CDR1 and CDR2 are SGHVS and FQNEAQ. Germline trimming cut 5 bases from V and 1 base from J; bases unmatched to any gene: 6. This CDR3 has 15 amino acids.

The J gene is TRBJ1-5, the V gene TRBV18; TRBD1 matches at 8 bases. Losses at the gene ends were 4 bases for V and 2 bases for J; bases not matched to a gene: 1. This CDR3 is 14 amino acids long. Germline V gene sequence: CDR1 KGHSH, CDR2 LQKENI. The CDR3 DNA reads TGTGCCAGCTCACAGACAGGGGGCAATCAGCCCCAGCATTTT. Its translation is CASSQTGGNQPQHF.

In its sample, this clone was seen once. V usage is TRBV12-2 and J usage is TRBJ1-1. TRBV12-2 is labeled a pseudogene. The CDR3 has 13 residues. CDR3 amino acids: CASRLRGRTEAFF. The CDR3 DNA is TGTGCAAGTCGCTTAAGAGGAAGGACTGAAGCTTTCTTT.

The chain has TRBV6-5 and TRBJ2-5, with D perhaps being TRBD1 or TRBD2 (5 bases each). The CDR3 has 15 amino acids. CDR1 is MNHEY, CDR2 SVGAGI, per germline. Trimming took 5 bases from V and 2 from J, leaving 15 bases between them. In DNA form, the CDR3 reads TGTGCCAGCAGTACAGGCCGGGACCCTCAAGAGACCCAGTACTTC. The encoded protein is CASSTGRDPQETQYF.

This clone was observed a handful of times. The rearrangement links TRBV6-6 to TRBJ1-1, with a possible D match to TRBD1 (6 bases). CDR3 length: 15 residues. The germline V gene has CDR1 MNHNY and CDR2 SVGAGI (reference sequence). V was pared by 1 base and J by 4 bases, with 13 bases between. CDR3 sequence reads: CASSYLVGGGTEAFF. CDR3 DNA: TGTGCCAGCAGTTACTTGGTGGGGGGCGGCACTGAAGCTTTCTTT.

This rearrangement joins TRBV4-1 to TRBJ1-5, with 9 bases matching TRBD1. Losses at the gene ends were 0 bases for V and 9 bases for J; bases not matched to a gene: 6. This CDR3 comprises 15 residues. CDR1 is MGHRA and CDR2 is YSYEKL in the germline V gene. Written as DNA, the CDR3 is TGCGCCAGCAGCCAAGAGAGGACAGGGGCAGGGCCCCAGCATTTT. Residues: CASSQERTGAGPQHF.

This clone was seen once. The chain employs TRBV7-2 and TRBJ2-7; D is undetermined. The CDR3 sequence is 15 residues long. V lost 2 bases, J lost 2 bases, and 13 bases lay in between. Germline loops: CDR1 SGHTA, CDR2 FQGNSA. CDR3: CASSLYSQDAYEQYF. As DNA, the CDR3 is TGTGCCAGCAGCTTATATTCTCAAGATGCCTACGAGCAGTACTTC.

This chain joins TRBV7-9 and TRBJ2-5, with 9 positions matching TRBD2. The J segment lost 1 base and the V segment lost 5 bases, leaving 5 bases of the junction unmatched. Germline values: CDR1 SEHNR, CDR2 FQNEAQ (reference sequence). This CDR3 spans 15 amino acids. CDR3 bases: TGTGCCAGCAGCCTCTCTAGCGGGGCCCAAGAGACCCAGTACTTC. Its translation is CASSLSSGAQETQYF. The full variable domain, in which reference TRBV7-9 and TRBJ2-5 provide the parts outside the CDR3, is DTGVSQNPRHKITKRGQNVTFRCDPISEHNRLYWYRQTLGQGPEFLTYFQNEAQLEKSRLLSDRFSAERPKGSFSTLEIQRTEQGDSAMYLCASSLSSGAQETQYFGPGTRLLVL.

The V gene is TRBV5-1, the J gene TRBJ2-5; TRBD1 matches at 9 bases. V dropped 0 bases and J dropped 4; count of bases not matched to a gene: 10. Germline V lookup: CDR1 SGHRS, CDR2 YFSETQ. The CDR3 has 17 residues. The CDR3 coding sequence is TGCGCCAGCAGCTTGGGGGCTAGGGGACAGGGCGGAGAGACCCAGTACTTC. Translated, it gives CASSLGARGQGGETQYF.

The gene calls are TRBV11-2 and TRBJ1-2; TRBD1 might be the D (5 bases). V was pared by 3 bases and J by 5 bases, with 10 bases between. The CDR3 sequence is 13 residues long. Germline values: CDR1 SGHAT, CDR2 FQNNGV. This CDR3 reads CASSFIRGYGYTF. The CDR3 DNA is TGTGCCAGCAGCTTCATACGGGGGTATGGCTACACCTTC.

The CDR3 sequence is CASSFYQPQHF. DNA for the CDR3: TGTGCCAGCAGTTTCTATCAGCCCCAGCATTTT. The chain has TRBV27 and TRBJ1-5; D remains ambiguous. Germline assignment: CDR1 MNHEY and CDR2 SMNVEV (reference sequence). V shed 3 bases and J shed 5 bases, with 2 bases lying between them. CDR3 length: 11 amino acids.